This is a list of T cell receptor beta chains from one sample in a study of early T cells in non-severe SARS-CoV-2 infection. Via MiXCR, TCRdb re-called the 5' RACE reads, giving one row per CDR3 protein. The top ten hold approximately 9.1% of the sample, which has fewer than 60,000 distinct CDR3 sequences, roughly 12% seen once. The sequencing sample was made of whole blood. These receptors all come from an adult who was a healthcare worker with PCR-confirmed SARS-CoV-2 infection or an uninfected control (not recorded which). The CDR3 runs from the conserved cysteine through the conserved F or W. A D gene is named only where the DNA matches it firmly. Clone size, where shown, is once, few, many, or a class for clones that have expanded.

.,TRBJ2-1,.,TRBV14,CASSQDLDFNEQFF,TGTGCCAGCAGCCAAGACCTTGACTTCAATGAGCAGTTCTTC
TRBD2,TRBJ2-1,few,TRBV9,CASSVDVRTGPSGRTGNEQFF,TGTGCCAGCAGCGTAGATGTCAGGACCGGGCCTAGCGGGAGAACGGGCAATGAGCAGTTCTTC
.,TRBJ1-2,.,TRBV9,CASSVSARDSYTF,TGTGCCAGCAGCGTAAGCGCGCGGGACTCCTACACCTTC
.,TRBJ2-2,few,TRBV19,CASCWGTNTGELFF,TGTGCCTCCTGCTGGGGGACGAACACCGGGGAGCTGTTTTTT
.,TRBJ1-1,.,TRBV28,CASSPAGTENTEAFF,TGTGCCAGCAGTCCCGCCGGGACCGAGAACACTGAAGCTTTCTTT
.,TRBJ1-1,many,TRBV28,CASSLSGGSNTEAFF,TGTGCCAGCAGTTTAAGCGGCGGATCGAACACTGAAGCTTTCTTT
TRBD1,TRBJ1-2,many,TRBV11-2,CASRGQGGYGYTF,TGTGCCAGCAGAGGACAGGGCGGCTATGGCTACACCTTC
.,TRBJ1-1,few,TRBV7-9,CASSLVLMNTEAFF,TGTGCCAGCAGCTTAGTACTCATGAACACTGAAGCTTTCTTT
.,TRBJ2-2,few,TRBV7-6,CASSLAVGELFF,TGTGCCAGCAGCTTAGCGGTCGGGGAGCTGTTTTTT
.,TRBJ2-3,few,TRBV6-1,CASSEVLDTQYF,TGTGCCAGCAGTGAAGTTTTAGATACGCAGTATTTT
.,TRBJ2-2,.,TRBV19,CASRGREDTGELFF,TGTGCCAGTAGAGGCAGGGAGGACACCGGGGAGCTGTTTTTT